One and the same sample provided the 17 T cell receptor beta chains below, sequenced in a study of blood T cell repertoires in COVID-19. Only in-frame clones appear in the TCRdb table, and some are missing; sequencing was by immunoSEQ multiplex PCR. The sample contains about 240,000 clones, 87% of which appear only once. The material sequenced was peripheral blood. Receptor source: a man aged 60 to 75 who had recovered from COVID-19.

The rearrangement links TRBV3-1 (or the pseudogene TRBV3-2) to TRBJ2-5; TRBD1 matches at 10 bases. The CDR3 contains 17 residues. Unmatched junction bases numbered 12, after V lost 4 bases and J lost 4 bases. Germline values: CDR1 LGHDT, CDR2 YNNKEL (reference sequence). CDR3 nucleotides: TGTGCCAGCAGCCGCCAACCCTACAGGACAGGGGGAGAGACCCAGTACTTC. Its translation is CASSRQPYRTGGETQYF.

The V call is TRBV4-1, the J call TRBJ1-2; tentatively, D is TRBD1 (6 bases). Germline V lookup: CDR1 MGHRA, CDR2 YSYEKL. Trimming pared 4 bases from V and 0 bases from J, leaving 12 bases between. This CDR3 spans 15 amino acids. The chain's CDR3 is CASSPKDSTNYGYTF. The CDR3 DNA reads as TGCGCCAGCAGCCCAAAGGACAGTACTAACTATGGCTACACCTTC.

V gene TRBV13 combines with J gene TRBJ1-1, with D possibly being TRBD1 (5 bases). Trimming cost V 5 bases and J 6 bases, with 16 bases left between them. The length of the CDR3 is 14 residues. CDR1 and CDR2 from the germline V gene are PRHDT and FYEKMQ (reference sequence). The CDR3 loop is CASSTGHMVSEAFF. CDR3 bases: TGTGCCAGCAGCACCGGACATATGGTCTCTGAAGCTTTCTTT.

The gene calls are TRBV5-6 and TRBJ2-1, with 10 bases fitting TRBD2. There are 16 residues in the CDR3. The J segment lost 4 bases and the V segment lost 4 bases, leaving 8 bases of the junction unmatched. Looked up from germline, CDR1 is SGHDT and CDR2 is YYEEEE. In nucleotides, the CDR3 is TGTGCCAGCAGCAGCGATAGCGGGGGGAAGTACAATGAGCAGTTCTTC. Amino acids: CASSSDSGGKYNEQFF.

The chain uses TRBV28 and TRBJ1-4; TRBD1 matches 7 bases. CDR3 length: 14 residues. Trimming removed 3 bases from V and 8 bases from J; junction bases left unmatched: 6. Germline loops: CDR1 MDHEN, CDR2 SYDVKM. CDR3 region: CASSFRGAIEKLFF. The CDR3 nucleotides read TGTGCCAGCAGTTTCAGGGGGGCGATAGAAAAACTGTTTTTT.

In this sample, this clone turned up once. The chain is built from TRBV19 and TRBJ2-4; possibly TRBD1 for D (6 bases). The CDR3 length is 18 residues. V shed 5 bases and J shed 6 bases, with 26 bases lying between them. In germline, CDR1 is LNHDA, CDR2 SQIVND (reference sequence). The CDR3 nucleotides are TGTGCCAGTAGTTCCCCGGATAACAGGGTGGGCGGTAGAAACATTCAGTACTTC. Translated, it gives CASSSPDNRVGGRNIQYF.

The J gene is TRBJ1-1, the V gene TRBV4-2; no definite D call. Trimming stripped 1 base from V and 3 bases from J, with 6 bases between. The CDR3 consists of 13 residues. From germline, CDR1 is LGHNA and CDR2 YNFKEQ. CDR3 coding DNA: TGTGCCAGCAGCCAAGTCGCGTACACTGAAGCTTTCTTT. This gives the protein CASSQVAYTEAFF.

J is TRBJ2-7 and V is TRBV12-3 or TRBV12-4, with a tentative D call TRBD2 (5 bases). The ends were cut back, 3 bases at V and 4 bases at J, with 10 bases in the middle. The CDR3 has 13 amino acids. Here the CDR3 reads CASSLGSQYEQYV. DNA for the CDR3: TGTGCCAGCAGTTTGGGGAGTCAATACGAGCAGTACGTC.

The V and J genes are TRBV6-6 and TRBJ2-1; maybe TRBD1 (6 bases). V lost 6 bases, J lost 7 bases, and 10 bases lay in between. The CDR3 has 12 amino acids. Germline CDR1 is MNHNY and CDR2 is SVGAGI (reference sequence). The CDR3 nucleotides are TGTGCCAGCAGACAGGGTGAGAATGAGCAGTTCTTC. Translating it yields CASRQGENEQFF.

The CDR3 DNA sequence: TGTGCCAGTAGTAAGAGACAGGGGGCCCCAGATACGCAGTATTTT. As protein: CASSKRQGAPDTQYF. The chain has TRBV19 and TRBJ2-3, with TRBD1 identical over 10 bases. The CDR3 runs to 15 residues. CDR1 and CDR2 (germline): LNHDA, SQIVND (reference sequence). V lost 4 bases, J lost 4 bases, and 5 bases stayed unmatched.

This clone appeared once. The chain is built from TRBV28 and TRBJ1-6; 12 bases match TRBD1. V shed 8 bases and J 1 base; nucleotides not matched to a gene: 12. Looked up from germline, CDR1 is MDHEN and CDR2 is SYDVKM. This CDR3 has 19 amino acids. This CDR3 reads CASASDRDRGLSYNSPLHF. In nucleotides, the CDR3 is TGTGCCAGCGCCTCCGACCGGGACAGGGGGCTTTCCTATAATTCACCCCTCCACTTT.

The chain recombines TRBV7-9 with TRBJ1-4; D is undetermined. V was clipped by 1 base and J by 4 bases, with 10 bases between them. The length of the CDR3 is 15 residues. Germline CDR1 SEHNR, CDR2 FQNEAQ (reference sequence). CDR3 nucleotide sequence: TGTGCCAGCAGCTTAGGGGGAGCTGGTAATGAAAAACTGTTTTTT. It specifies CASSLGGAGNEKLFF.

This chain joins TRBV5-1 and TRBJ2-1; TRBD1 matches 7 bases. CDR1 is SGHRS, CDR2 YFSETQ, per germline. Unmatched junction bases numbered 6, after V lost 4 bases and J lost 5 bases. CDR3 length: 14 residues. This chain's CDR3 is CASSPGTVHNEQFF. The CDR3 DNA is TGCGCCAGCAGCCCCGGGACAGTACACAATGAGCAGTTCTTC.

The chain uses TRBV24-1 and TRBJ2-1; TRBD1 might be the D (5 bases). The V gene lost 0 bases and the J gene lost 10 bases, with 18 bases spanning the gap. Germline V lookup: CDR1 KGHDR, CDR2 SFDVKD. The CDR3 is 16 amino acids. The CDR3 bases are TGTGCCACCAGTGATTTGAGTACGGCAGGGTCCGGCGAGCAGTTCTTC. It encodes CATSDLSTAGSGEQFF.

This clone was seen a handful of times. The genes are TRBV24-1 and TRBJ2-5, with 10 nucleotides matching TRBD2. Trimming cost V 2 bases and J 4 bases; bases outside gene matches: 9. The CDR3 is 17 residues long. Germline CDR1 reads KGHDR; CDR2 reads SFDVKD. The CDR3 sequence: CATSDSHRTSGGETQYF. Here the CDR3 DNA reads TGTGCCACCAGTGATTCACACCGGACTAGCGGTGGAGAGACCCAGTACTTC.

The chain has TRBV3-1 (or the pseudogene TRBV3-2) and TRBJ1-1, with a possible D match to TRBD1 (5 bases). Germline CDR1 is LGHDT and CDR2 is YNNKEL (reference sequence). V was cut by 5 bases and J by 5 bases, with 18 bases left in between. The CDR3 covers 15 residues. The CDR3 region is CASSAAPAKGTEAFF. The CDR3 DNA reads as TGTGCCAGCAGCGCTGCCCCGGCGAAGGGGACTGAAGCTTTCTTT.

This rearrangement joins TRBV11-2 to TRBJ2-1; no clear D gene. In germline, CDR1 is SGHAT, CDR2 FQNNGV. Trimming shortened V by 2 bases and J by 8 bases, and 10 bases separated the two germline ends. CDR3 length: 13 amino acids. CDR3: CASSLYNLYEQFF. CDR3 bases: TGTGCCAGCAGCTTATATAACCTATATGAGCAGTTCTTC.